The following is a T cell receptor (beta chain) sequence with its context. This sample was included in a study of T cell responses to AZD1222 COVID-19 vaccine. Method: immunoSEQ multiplex PCR; TCRdb's copy keeps in-frame clones and lacks some. Seen here are around 120,000 clones, over 75% observed once, and the top ten hold around 1.6%. The CDR3 is made up of 12 amino acids. Germline CDR1 and CDR2: SGHNT and YYREEE (reference sequence). V lost 4 bases and J lost 6; bases outside the gene matches: 3. The source of this sequence is an adult in good health. The J gene is TRBJ1-2, the V gene TRBV5-4; the match to TRBD1 covers 7 bases. The specimen was peripheral blood, collected on day 0 of AZD1222 vaccination. CDR3: CASSRQGNGYTF. CDR3 bases: TGTGCCAGCAGCCGACAGGGTAATGGCTACACCTTC.